These T cell receptor beta chains were read from a single sample in a study of blood T cell repertoires in COVID-19. TCRdb's table, derived via immunoSEQ multiplex PCR, lists solely in-frame clones and lacks some. The sample has about 240,000 clones, 70% to 90% seen once. The sequencing sample was made of peripheral blood. Receptors originate from a man aged 60-69 years with acute or convalescent COVID-19. The CDR3 runs from the conserved cysteine through the conserved F or W. D genes are given only for firm matches. Clone size is given for some rows only: seen once, a few or many times, or a class if the clone is expanded.

cdr3_nt: TGTGCCTGGAGTGGTAGGGGTGGCAACAATCAGCCCCAGCATTTT; cdr3_aa: CAWSGRGGNNQPQHF; clone_size: NA; j_call: TRBJ1-5; v_call: TRBV30; d_call: NA
cdr3_nt: TGTGCCAGCAGCCTTCGGAGGACAGGGGGCGAAGCTTTCTTT; cdr3_aa: CASSLRRTGGEAFF; clone_size: NA; j_call: TRBJ1-1; v_call: TRBV7-2; d_call: TRBD1
cdr3_nt: TGTGCCAGCATTCGAGCGGCGGAGTATAAGCAGTACTTC; cdr3_aa: CASIRAAEYKQYF; clone_size: NA; j_call: TRBJ2-7; v_call: TRBV28; d_call: NA
cdr3_nt: TGTGCCAGCAGCGTACCCAGAGGGGGCGATGGCTACACCTTC; cdr3_aa: CASSVPRGGDGYTF; clone_size: NA; j_call: TRBJ1-2; v_call: TRBV9; d_call: TRBD1
cdr3_nt: TGTGCCAGTGGACAGGGCCTGCACACTGAAGCTTTCTTT; cdr3_aa: CASGQGLHTEAFF; clone_size: few; j_call: TRBJ1-1; v_call: TRBV19; d_call: TRBD1
cdr3_nt: TGTGCCAGCAGCTCGTGGGACTACAAGTACAATGAGCAGTTCTTC; cdr3_aa: CASSSWDYKYNEQFF; clone_size: NA; j_call: TRBJ2-1; v_call: TRBV6-2/TRBV6-3; d_call: TRBD2
cdr3_nt: TGTGCCAGCAGCGTAGACCTCCGGGAACCACTTGGCAGTAAACTGTTTTTT; cdr3_aa: CASSVDLREPLGSKLFF; clone_size: once; j_call: TRBJ1-4; v_call: TRBV9; d_call: NA
cdr3_nt: TGTGCCAGCAGTGAGTCAGGGGGCTACTCTGGAAACACCATATATTTT; cdr3_aa: CASSESGGYSGNTIYF; clone_size: NA; j_call: TRBJ1-3; v_call: TRBV2; d_call: TRBD1
cdr3_nt: TGTGCCAGCAGTGAAGGAACAGGGGCCTATAGCAATCAGCCCCAGCATTTT; cdr3_aa: CASSEGTGAYSNQPQHF; clone_size: once; j_call: TRBJ1-5; v_call: TRBV9; d_call: TRBD1
cdr3_nt: TGTGCCAGCAGCTTATCGGGGGGAACCTACAATGAGCAGTTCTTC; cdr3_aa: CASSLSGGTYNEQFF; clone_size: NA; j_call: TRBJ2-1; v_call: TRBV7-6; d_call: TRBD2
cdr3_nt: TGTGCCAGCACCAAAAGCTCATTTGGCTACACCTTC; cdr3_aa: CASTKSSFGYTF; clone_size: NA; j_call: TRBJ1-2; v_call: TRBV12-3/TRBV12-4; d_call: NA
cdr3_nt: TGTGCCAGCAGTCCCCGACAGGGAGGTGGCTACACCTTC; cdr3_aa: CASSPRQGGGYTF; clone_size: NA; j_call: TRBJ1-2; v_call: TRBV12-3/TRBV12-4; d_call: TRBD1
cdr3_nt: TGTGCTAGTGGCCACGGACTAGCGGGAGATGAGCAGTTCTTC; cdr3_aa: CASGHGLAGDEQFF; clone_size: NA; j_call: TRBJ2-1; v_call: TRBV12-5; d_call: TRBD2
cdr3_nt: TGTGCCAGCAGCCAACCGACGGGGGAGCAGTACTTC; cdr3_aa: CASSQPTGEQYF; clone_size: NA; j_call: TRBJ2-7; v_call: TRBV7-2; d_call: NA
cdr3_nt: TGTGCCAGCAGCGCAGGGTTTTCCTACAATGAGCAGTTCTTC; cdr3_aa: CASSAGFSYNEQFF; clone_size: once; j_call: TRBJ2-1; v_call: TRBV9; d_call: NA
cdr3_nt: TGTGCCAGTAGTATAGGGACAGGGGGCTCAGATACGCAGTATTTT; cdr3_aa: CASSIGTGGSDTQYF; clone_size: NA; j_call: TRBJ2-3; v_call: TRBV19; d_call: TRBD1
cdr3_nt: TGTGCCAGCAGCTTAATTGCGGGAGCACCCTACAATGAGCAGTTCTTC; cdr3_aa: CASSLIAGAPYNEQFF; clone_size: NA; j_call: TRBJ2-1; v_call: TRBV7-3; d_call: TRBD2
cdr3_nt: TGTGCCAGTAGTAGGGGGGGGACGTATGGCTACACCTTC; cdr3_aa: CASSRGGTYGYTF; clone_size: NA; j_call: TRBJ1-2; v_call: TRBV19; d_call: NA
cdr3_nt: TGTGCCAGCAGTTACTCGGGAACTAGTGTTGAGCAGTTCTTC; cdr3_aa: CASSYSGTSVEQFF; clone_size: NA; j_call: TRBJ2-1; v_call: TRBV6-5; d_call: NA
cdr3_nt: TGTGCCAGCAGTCTCCGACAGGATCGTCTCGAGCAGTACTTC; cdr3_aa: CASSLRQDRLEQYF; clone_size: NA; j_call: TRBJ2-7; v_call: TRBV6-2/TRBV6-3; d_call: NA
cdr3_nt: TGTGCCAGCAGCAGACGGGGAACAGGGGGTCAGCCCCAGCATTTT; cdr3_aa: CASSRRGTGGQPQHF; clone_size: NA; j_call: TRBJ1-5; v_call: TRBV28; d_call: TRBD1
cdr3_nt: TGTGCCAGCAGCCGATGGACAGGGGCCACCGGGGAGCTGTTTTTT; cdr3_aa: CASSRWTGATGELFF; clone_size: few; j_call: TRBJ2-2; v_call: TRBV7-8; d_call: TRBD1
cdr3_nt: TGTGCCAGCAGCTTGGGACTGGAGGCCGAGCCCCAGCATTTT; cdr3_aa: CASSLGLEAEPQHF; clone_size: NA; j_call: TRBJ1-5; v_call: TRBV5-6; d_call: NA